This TCR beta chain was observed in a study of cytomegalovirus exposure and HLA in healthy donors. Whole-study context: The roughly 130 validation repertoires used the same platform as the approximately 670 first-cohort repertoires (as reported by a later analysis).

Trimming pared 7 bases from V and 1 base from J, leaving 9 bases between. The CDR3 consists of 13 residues. Profiling relied on immunoSEQ multiplex PCR, and the TCRdb table lists in-frame clones only, not all of them. The table lists roughly 150,000 clones, just under 85% of them singletons, with about 27% in the top ten. This clonotype originated in a man aged 25 to 45 in good health and CMV-seropositive. The rearrangement uses TRBV23-1 and TRBJ2-3; possible D gene TRBD1, 5 bases. TRBV23-1 is assigned to the ORF class and has an uncertain function. What was sequenced was PBMCs. The CDR3 DNA sequence: TGCGCCAGCAACAGGTACGGCACAGATACGCAGTATTTT. It encodes CASNRYGTDTQYF.